The clone carrying this TCR beta chain was seen only once. The CDR3 length is 14 residues. Germline CDR1 is SGHTA and CDR2 is FQGNSA. V was shortened by 0 bases and J by 0 bases, with 5 bases between the two germline ends. These data originate in a study of T cell responses to AZD1222 COVID-19 vaccine. Libraries were prepared by immunoSEQ multiplex PCR; TCRdb keeps only in-frame clonotypes and omits some of them. The sample contains roughly 150,000 clones, roughly 90% of which appear only once. The rearrangement uses TRBV7-2 and TRBJ1-1; no clear D gene. The sequenced sample was peripheral blood, obtained on day 0 of AZD1222 vaccination. The receptor was isolated from an adult in good health. CDR3: CASSLAFVNTEAFF. The CDR3 region has the DNA TGTGCCAGCAGCTTAGCTTTCGTGAACACTGAAGCTTTCTTT.